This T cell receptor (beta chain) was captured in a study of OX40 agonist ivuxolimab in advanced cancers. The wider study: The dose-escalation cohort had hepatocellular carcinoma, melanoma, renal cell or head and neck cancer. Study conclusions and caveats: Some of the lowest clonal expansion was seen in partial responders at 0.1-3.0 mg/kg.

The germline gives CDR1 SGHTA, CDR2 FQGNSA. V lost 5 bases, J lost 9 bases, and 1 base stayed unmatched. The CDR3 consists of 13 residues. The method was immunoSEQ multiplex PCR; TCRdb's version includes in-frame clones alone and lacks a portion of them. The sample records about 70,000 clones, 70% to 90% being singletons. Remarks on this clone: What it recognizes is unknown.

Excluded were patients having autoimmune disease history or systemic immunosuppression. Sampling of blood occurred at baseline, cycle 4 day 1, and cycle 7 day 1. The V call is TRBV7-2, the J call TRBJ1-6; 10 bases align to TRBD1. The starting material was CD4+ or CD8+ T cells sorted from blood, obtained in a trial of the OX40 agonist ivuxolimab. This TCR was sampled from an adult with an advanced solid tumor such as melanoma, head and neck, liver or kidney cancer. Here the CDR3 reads CASSRDRGSPLHF. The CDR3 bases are TGTGCCAGCAGCAGGGACAGGGGTTCACCCCTCCACTTT.